This T cell receptor (beta chain) is drawn from a study of technical replicates of blood from a few donors. The protocol was immunoSEQ multiplex PCR, while the TCRdb copy is restricted to in-frame clones and leaves out a portion. Of 98,000 or so clones detected, approximately 95% appear once; the ten largest clones hold roughly 0.2%. Germline lookup yields CDR1 LNHDA and CDR2 SQIVND (reference sequence). The CDR3 length is 14 residues. V lost 8 bases and J 3 bases, leaving 14 bases between the germline ends. This TCR came from a human donor in good health. The chain carries TRBV19 and TRBJ2-1; a possible D gene is TRBD1 (6 bases). Specimen: T cells isolated from PBMCs. The CDR3 nucleotides read TGTGCCAGTTCTGTCGGACAGAACTACAATGAGCAGTTCTTC. Encoded protein: CASSVGQNYNEQFF.